The entry that follows covers one T cell receptor (beta chain) sequence. Its antigen is not identified. The data belong to a study of cytomegalovirus exposure and HLA in healthy donors. General observations from the study: Rarity held for most TCR sequences, but there were some public TCRs that occurred in many donors. CMV antigen specificity was confirmed in vitro for three CMV-associated chains.

This table comes from immunoSEQ multiplex PCR, and its TCRdb copy is limited to in-frame clones, with some not included. The top ten hold about 1.1% of the sample, which has 95,000 to 150,000 clones, roughly 89% seen once. The donors were members of the validation cohort comprising over a hundred subjects, separate from the approximately 700-subject first cohort. CDR1 is MNHNS, CDR2 SASEGT, per germline. The CDR3 length is 14 residues. V gave up 9 bases and J gave up 3 bases, with 15 bases separating them. The V gene is TRBV6-1, the J gene TRBJ2-1; D is possibly TRBD1 (6 bases). Sequenced material: PBMCs. The receptor was isolated from a woman younger than 30 in good health and CMV-seronegative. The CDR3 DNA is TGTGCCAGTTCACCTGCGACAGGCTACAATGAGCAGTTCTTC. Translated: CASSPATGYNEQFF.